This passage covers 9 T cell receptor beta chains from one sample sequenced in a study of control samples from healthy donors and cancer patients. This table comes from immunoSEQ multiplex PCR, and its TCRdb copy is limited to in-frame clones, with some not included. Of 400,000 to 500,000 clones in the sample, about nine tenths were seen once. The sample was PBMCs. The receptor set was obtained from a man between 35 and 55 years old with head and neck cancer.

The chain couples TRBV30 to TRBJ1-1; D gene ambiguous. V was pared by 3 bases and J by 6 bases, with 17 bases between. CDR1 GTSNPN and CDR2 SVGIG come from the germline V gene (reference sequence). The CDR3 runs 14 residues. DNA for the CDR3: TGTGCCTGGAGCCCGTCCGGGTACGGTGCTGAAGCTTTCTTT. It encodes CAWSPSGYGAEAFF. Drawing the rest from reference TRBV30 and TRBJ1-1, the complete variable domain is SQTIHQWPATLVQPVGSPLSLECTVEGTSNPNLYWYRQAAGRGLQLLFYSVGIGQISSEVPQNLSASRPQDRQFILSSKKLLLSDSGFYLCAWSPSGYGAEAFFGQGTRLTVV.

The chain employs TRBV27 and TRBJ1-6; 7 positions match TRBD1. J gave up 6 bases and V 2 bases, and 4 bases lay outside the gene matches. CDR1 is MNHEY, CDR2 SMNVEV, per germline (reference sequence). The CDR3 has 15 residues. CDR3 region: CASSLVRDSNSPLHF. The DNA for the CDR3 is TGTGCCAGCAGTTTAGTAAGGGACAGTAATTCACCCCTCCACTTT.

This clone was counted once. V and J are TRBV9 and TRBJ2-2, with 11 positions matching TRBD2. Germline V gene lookup returns CDR1 SGDLS and CDR2 YYNGEE. V lost 3 bases, J lost 1 base, and 2 bases stayed unmatched. CDR3 length: 16 amino acids. The CDR3 sequence: CASSAGLAGNTGELFF. The CDR3 nucleotides read TGTGCCAGCAGCGCAGGACTAGCGGGGAACACCGGGGAGCTGTTTTTT.

The rearrangement uses TRBV6-6 and TRBJ1-1, with D perhaps TRBD1 (5 bases). The CDR3 length is 15 residues. The germline V and J ends were trimmed by 1 base and 7 bases, with 16 bases remaining between them. Germline loops: CDR1 MNHNY, CDR2 SVGAGI (reference sequence). DNA for the CDR3: TGTGCCAGCAGTTACTTTTCCGGGACCGATCGTGAAGCTTTCTTT. Translating it yields CASSYFSGTDREAFF.

The chain uses TRBV19 and TRBJ2-7, with D possibly being TRBD1 (5 bases). Germline V gene data show CDR1 as LNHDA and CDR2 as SQIVND (reference sequence). V lost 5 bases to trimming and J lost 3 bases, with 23 bases between them. The CDR3 has 17 amino acids. The CDR3 protein is CASSLDLGTDRGYEQYF. CDR3 bases: TGTGCCAGTAGTCTGGATTTGGGAACGGATAGGGGCTACGAGCAGTACTTC.

The chain recombines TRBV19 with TRBJ1-5; 9 bases are shared with TRBD1. CDR3 size: 14 residues. CDR1 is LNHDA, CDR2 SQIVND, per germline (reference sequence). V shed 5 bases, J shed 6 bases, and the junction held 5 bases outside the gene matches. The CDR3 loop reads CASSSRDRVQPQHF. In DNA, the CDR3 is TGTGCCAGTAGTTCCCGGGACAGGGTTCAGCCCCAGCATTTT.

V is TRBV4-1 and J is TRBJ1-1, with D possibly being TRBD1 (5 bases). The CDR3 sequence is 15 residues long. CDR1 and CDR2 (germline): MGHRA, YSYEKL. The V end was cut by 6 bases, the J end by 7 bases, with 21 bases between. CDR3 loop: CASRVEGGVGLEAFF. CDR3 DNA: TGCGCCAGCAGGGTGGAGGGAGGGGTTGGTCTTGAAGCTTTCTTT.

The chain links TRBV27 to TRBJ1-1; D possibly corresponds to TRBD1 (5 bases). This CDR3 is built from 14 residues. The V end lost 2 bases, the J end lost 1 base, and 8 bases lay between the germline ends. Germline loops: CDR1 MNHEY, CDR2 SMNVEV (reference sequence). The CDR3 sequence: CASSLIGGNTEAFF. The DNA for the CDR3 is TGTGCCAGCAGTTTAATCGGGGGGAACACTGAAGCTTTCTTT.

This clone was observed a single time. V gene TRBV4-3 combines with J gene TRBJ1-2; 8 bases agree with TRBD1. The CDR3 totals 13 residues. V lost 2 bases and J lost 9; bases outside the gene matches: 5. Germline assignment: CDR1 LGHNA and CDR2 YSLEER. CDR3 sequence: CASSQRTGTSYTF. In DNA form, the CDR3 reads TGCGCCAGCAGCCAAAGGACAGGGACAAGCTACACCTTC.